This is a list of T cell receptor beta chains from one sample in a study of T cells in Graves' hyperthyroidism and ophthalmopathy. From the multiplex PCR reads, TCRdb called clonotypes with MiXCR, one entry per CDR3 protein. This table holds about 640,000 distinct CDR3 sequences, less than 25% found once. Sequencing was done on a sample of blood. The receptors originated from a young man with Graves' ophthalmopathy. The CDR3 runs from the conserved cysteine through the conserved F or W. A D gene is named only where the DNA matches it firmly. For some rows the clone size is stated as once, few or many, or as a class when expanded; others skip it.

.	TRBV28	few	TRBJ2-1	CASSFAYNEQFF	TGTGCCAGCAGTTTCGCCTACAATGAGCAGTTCTTC
TRBD2	TRBV5-5	.	TRBJ2-3	CASSLTREAYTQYF	TGTGCCAGCAGCTTGACGCGGGAGGCTTATACGCAGTATTTT
.	TRBV6-6	few	TRBJ2-7	CASSYSRTTYEQYF	TGTGCCAGCAGTTACTCAAGGACAACCTACGAGCAGTACTTC
TRBD2	TRBV27	many	TRBJ2-3	CASSPGLADTQYF	TGTGCCAGCAGTCCGGGACTAGCGGATACGCAGTATTTT
TRBD1	TRBV13	.	TRBJ2-7	CASSTPPGQVDEQYF	TGTGCCAGCAGCACACCACCGGGACAGGTGGACGAGCAGTACTTC
.	TRBV7-3	few	TRBJ2-7	CASSSGPLTRPYEQYF	TGTGCCAGCAGCTCAGGACCGTTGACTAGGCCCTACGAGCAGTACTTC
.	TRBV5-8	few	TRBJ1-4	CASSRFRGDEKLFF	TGTGCCAGCAGCCGGTTCCGAGGGGACGAAAAACTGTTTTTT
TRBD1	TRBV30	.	TRBJ2-5	CAWSGQGLKTQYF	TGTGCCTGGAGTGGACAGGGGTTGAAGACCCAGTACTTC
.	TRBV24-1	.	TRBJ2-2	CATSDPSLALANTGELFF	TGTGCCACCAGTGATCCATCCCTAGCGCTCGCGAACACCGGGGAGCTGTTTTTT
TRBD2	TRBV20-1	few	TRBJ2-2	CSARVSGRKNTGELFF	TGCAGTGCTAGAGTTAGCGGGAGAAAGAACACCGGGGAGCTGTTTTTT
.	TRBV5-1	few	TRBJ1-1	CASSPDSTAYEEAFF	TGCGCCAGCAGCCCGGACAGTACTGCTTATGAAGAAGCTTTCTTT
.	TRBV28	few	TRBJ1-4	CASSSPFRYNEKLFF	TGTGCCAGCAGTTCTCCTTTCAGGTATAATGAAAAACTGTTTTTT
TRBD2	TRBV20-1	few	TRBJ2-5	CSAQQPGARERETQYF	TGCAGTGCCCAACAGCCAGGAGCGCGGGAGAGAGAGACCCAGTACTTC
.	TRBV6-9	few	TRBJ2-1	CASSSKEGWDEQFF	TGTGCCAGCAGTTCCAAGGAGGGATGGGATGAGCAGTTCTTC
TRBD2	TRBV20-1	.	TRBJ2-3	CSAVGGLVTDTQYF	TGCAGCGCTGTCGGGGGACTAGTCACAGATACGCAGTATTTT
TRBD2	TRBV6-6	few	TRBJ2-1	CASSYSLAGDNEQFF	TGTGCCAGCAGTTACTCTCTAGCGGGGGACAATGAGCAGTTCTTC
.	TRBV6-2/TRBV6-3	few	TRBJ2-2	CASARDPLTGELFF	TGTGCCTCTGCCAGGGACCCACTAACCGGGGAGCTGTTTTTT
TRBD1	TRBV24-1	few	TRBJ1-1	CASSDFDPDRALVNTEAFF	TGTGCCTCCAGTGATTTCGATCCTGACAGGGCGCTTGTGAACACTGAAGCTTTCTTT
TRBD2	TRBV6-5	few	TRBJ2-1	CASSYDVRGDNEQFF	TGTGCCAGCAGTTACGACGTGCGGGGGGACAATGAGCAGTTCTTC
.	TRBV20-1	many	TRBJ1-5	CSAPGGGAVSNQPQHF	TGCAGTGCTCCTGGGGGGGGGGCTGTTAGCAATCAGCCCCAGCATTTT
.	TRBV28	.	TRBJ2-5	CASKSAETQYF	TGTGCCAGCAAGAGCGCTGAGACCCAGTACTTC
.	TRBV7-9	.	TRBJ2-2	CASSFVETGELFF	TGTGCCAGCAGCTTTGTAGAGACCGGGGAGCTGTTTTTT
.	TRBV5-1	many	TRBJ2-1	CASSLGTGGNSYNEQFF	TGCGCCAGCAGCTTGGGAACTGGGGGGAACTCCTACAATGAGCAGTTCTTC
.	TRBV4-1	few	TRBJ1-3	CASSRDPGDGNTIYF	TGCGCCAGCAGCCGAGACCCGGGCGATGGAAACACCATATATTTT
TRBD2	TRBV12-3/TRBV12-4	few	TRBJ2-1	CASSPNSGGVAEQFF	TGTGCCAGCAGCCCTAATAGCGGGGGGGTCGCGGAGCAGTTCTTC
.	TRBV7-9	.	TRBJ1-1	CASSTPGPTEAFF	TGTGCCAGCAGCACCCCAGGGCCCACTGAAGCTTTCTTT
TRBD1	TRBV12-3/TRBV12-4	.	TRBJ1-2	CASSDPGTGAGGYTF	TGTGCCAGCAGTGATCCCGGGACAGGAGCGGGAGGCTACACCTTC
TRBD1	TRBV7-2	many	TRBJ1-2	CASSRQGFGYGYTF	TGTGCCAGCAGCCGACAGGGATTTGGCTATGGCTACACCTTC
.	TRBV28	.	TRBJ2-2	CASKSGRGLFF	TGTGCCAGCAAATCCGGCAGGGGACTGTTTTTT
.	TRBV27	few	TRBJ1-2	CASSTSMTATHYGYTF	TGTGCCAGCAGTACTTCAATGACAGCTACTCACTATGGCTACACCTTC
TRBD1	TRBV29-1	.	TRBJ2-7	CSARTGSLEQYF	TGCAGCGCCCGGACAGGTTCTTTGGAGCAGTACTTC
TRBD1	TRBV27	.	TRBJ2-7	CASSLSVTGVNYEQYF	TGTGCCAGCAGTTTATCCGTGACAGGGGTTAACTACGAGCAGTACTTC
TRBD1	TRBV11-2	.	TRBJ2-7	CASSLNGDRGYEQYF	TGTGCCAGCAGCTTAAACGGGGACAGGGGCTACGAGCAGTACTTC
.	TRBV7-3	.	TRBJ2-2	CASSLLSGPDTGELFF	.
.	TRBV27	.	TRBJ1-1	CASSLTPSRFEAFF	TGTGCCAGCAGTTTAACGCCGAGTAGATTCGAAGCTTTCTTT
TRBD2	TRBV7-9	few	TRBJ2-3	CASSAGLAVSDTQYF	TGTGCCAGCAGCGCCGGACTAGCGGTGTCGGATACGCAGTATTTT
.	TRBV2	.	TRBJ2-3	CASSVGYATQYF	TGTGCCAGCAGTGTAGGGTACGCTACCCAGTATTTT
TRBD1	TRBV5-5	few	TRBJ1-4	CASSLGQGLEKLFF	TGTGCCAGCAGCTTGGGACAGGGGTTGGAAAAACTGTTTTTT
TRBD2	TRBV20-1	.	TRBJ2-1	CSARRVGTRTYNEQFF	TGCAGTGCGAGAAGGGTGGGGACTAGAACCTACAATGAGCAGTTCTTC
.	TRBV5-1	many	TRBJ2-7	CASSLEFDSYEQYF	TGCGCCAGCAGCTTGGAGTTCGACAGTTACGAGCAGTACTTC
TRBD1	TRBV5-1	.	TRBJ2-5	CASSLGTGSLQETQYF	TGCGCCAGCAGCCTTGGGACAGGATCGCTTCAAGAGACCCAGTACTTC
.	TRBV6-5	.	TRBJ2-7	CASSYPQRPPYEQYF	TGTGCCAGCAGTTACCCACAGAGACCTCCCTACGAGCAGTACTTC
TRBD1	TRBV6-2/TRBV6-3	.	TRBJ1-5	CATVPGQGGYQPQHF	TGTGCCACCGTACCGGGACAGGGAGGTTATCAGCCCCAGCATTTT
.	TRBV30	few	TRBJ2-2	CAWKGRVNTGELFF	TGTGCCTGGAAGGGGCGGGTGAACACCGGGGAGCTGTTTTTT
.	TRBV6-1	.	TRBJ2-2	CASRDTITGELFF	TGTGCCAGCAGGGACACAATCACCGGGGAGCTGTTTTTT